The clone carrying this TCR beta chain appeared a few times. The antigen remains undetermined. RNA transcripts provided the source from which TCR beta CDR3 regions were amplified. In the first-round RT-PCR of the TCR CDR3, the HTBI primer set was used. TCRdb called the multiplex PCR reads again in MiXCR, with one record for every CDR3 protein. The sample records a few hundred thousand distinct CDR3 sequences, around 25% being singletons. Each patient was aged 18 to 65 and had newly diagnosed hyperthyroidism of under 2 months' duration. Fresh peripheral blood, about 9.6 ml, yielded the PBMCs. The data were obtained in a study of T cells in Graves' hyperthyroidism and ophthalmopathy. Study-wide points: Most thyroid clonotypes with frequency above 0.001 were detected in blood. The model's output predicted ophthalmopathy at a median of roughly seven months prior to onset.

Sequencing used blood. The sequence came from a man in his forties or fifties with Graves' hyperthyroidism.

The CDR3 protein is CASSQGFKAFF. The CDR3 region has the DNA TGTGCCAGCTCCCAAGGTTTCAAAGCTTTCTTT. The chain recombines TRBV27 with TRBJ1-1; D gene ambiguous. The CDR3 has 11 residues. The germline V gene has CDR1 MNHEY and CDR2 SMNVEV (reference sequence). V was trimmed by 8 bases and J by 9 bases, leaving 13 bases between them.